A single sample gave rise to the 4 T cell receptor beta chains below, sequenced in a study of HIV-infected patients and healthy controls (dated by TCRdb to 2013 to 2014). Whole blood was used without cell fractionation, so all unsorted peripheral T cells were reflected in the repertoire. The library was made by 5' RACE. TCRdb shows the sequencer as Illumina MiSeq. Using SuperScript III with primers targeting the alpha and beta constant regions, 500 ng of RNA was reverse transcribed. Alpha and beta chain libraries were generated separately via chain-specific third strand synthesis with multiplexing indices. TCRdb reprocessed the public reads (quality trimming at Q25 with fastp, clone calling with MiXCR) and kept in-frame beta chains. Each entry merges the rows of one CDR3 protein and shows their most common DNA and genes. The sample table contains some 15,000 distinct CDR3 sequences; only one count was recorded for around 7.7% of them. The top ten constitute roughly 8.5% of the sample.

The sequenced sample was blood. Receptors originate from an adult in good health.

The sample holds many counts of this clonotype. The rearrangement links TRBV29-1 to TRBJ2-3; D call uncertain. The CDR3 totals 11 residues. V lost 7 bases to trimming and J lost 6 bases, with 11 bases between them. Germline CDR1 reads SQVTM; CDR2 reads ANQGSEA. CDR3 in DNA: TGCAGCGCCGGGCACTCGGATACGCAGTATTTT. Encoded protein: CSAGHSDTQYF.

V gene TRBV10-3 combines with J gene TRBJ2-2; D assignment may be TRBD1 or TRBD2 (5 bases each). V dropped 11 bases and J dropped 5 bases, with 18 bases sitting between them. This CDR3 is 14 amino acids long. CDR1 and CDR2 from the germline V gene are ENHRY and SYGVKD. The CDR3: CAVQEDTRTGELFF. CDR3 coding DNA: TGTGCCGTACAGGAGGACACTAGGACCGGGGAGCTGTTTTTT.

This clonotype came up many times. This chain uses TRBV5-4 with TRBJ2-7; perhaps TRBD2 as D (5 bases). The CDR3 has 14 residues. V was pared by 0 bases and J by 2 bases, with 9 bases between. Germline V gene data show CDR1 as SGHNT and CDR2 as YYREEE (reference sequence). The CDR3 loop is CASSLAGSPYEQYF. DNA for the CDR3: TGTGCCAGCAGCTTGGCGGGGAGTCCCTACGAGCAGTACTTC.

The chain links TRBV19 to TRBJ2-1; D tentatively reads TRBD1 or TRBD2 (5 bases each). V was cut by 9 bases and J by 2 bases, with 8 bases left in between. CDR1 and CDR2 from the germline V gene are LNHDA and SQIVND (reference sequence). This CDR3 comprises 12 residues. This chain's CDR3 is CASGTAYNEQFF. In nucleotides, the CDR3 is TGTGCCAGCGGGACCGCCTACAATGAGCAGTTCTTC.